This is a list of T cell receptor beta chains from one sample in a study of tumor and adjacent non-tumor tissue in lung cancer. MiXCR was run by TCRdb on the multiplex PCR reads, yielding one entry per CDR3 protein. This table holds some 68,000 distinct CDR3 sequences, more than 75% found once. The specimen sequenced was distant non-tumor lung tissue. The receptors stem from a man between 60 and 70 years old with non-small cell lung cancer. The CDR3 runs from the conserved cysteine through the conserved F or W. D genes are given only for firm matches. The listing skips clone size in some rows; elsewhere it reads once, few, many or a size class.

TRBD1	TRBV6-2/TRBV6-3	TRBJ2-4	.	TGTGCTAGCAGTCGTGCAGGGGGATCAGCCAAAAACATTCAGTACTTC	CASSRAGGSAKNIQYF
TRBD1	TRBV30	TRBJ1-2	many	TGTGCCTGGAGTTCAGGGGGCTATGGCTACACCTTC	CAWSSGGYGYTF
.	TRBV11-1	TRBJ2-2	.	TGTGCCAGCAGCTATACTAGTGGTACCGGGGACCAGTTTTTC	CASSYTSGTGDQFF
TRBD1	TRBV24-1	TRBJ1-1	many	TGTCCGTGCGGAGGGGGCGCGGCCGAGAACACTGAAGCTTTCTTT	CPCGGGAAENTEAFF
TRBD2	TRBV5-1	TRBJ2-1	.	TGCACCAGCAGCTTAGGCCGCGGGAGGATCAATGAGCAGTTCTTC	CTSSLGRGRINEQFF
TRBD2	TRBV13	TRBJ2-5	.	TGTGCCTGCAGCCTCGGACTAGCAGATTTAGAAGAGACCCAGTACTTC	CACSLGLADLEETQYF
.	TRBV11-1	TRBJ2-2	.	TGTGCCAACAGCTATACTAGTGGCATCGGCAAGCTGTTTTTT	CANSYTSGIGKLFF
.	TRBV5-1	TRBJ2-3	many	TGCGCCAGCAGCTTGGTAGCCCACGATTCGTATACGCAGTATTTT	CASSLVAHDSYTQYF
TRBD2	TRBV20-1	TRBJ2-3	.	TGCATTGCCGAACAAAGCGGGAGGGCCCGGCCAGATATGCAGTATTTT	CIAEQSGRARPDMQYF
TRBD1	TRBV29-1	TRBJ2-5	.	TGCAGCGTTGAGGACAGGGTGTACCAAGAGACCCAGTACTTC	CSVEDRVYQETQYF
TRBD1	TRBV6-6	TRBJ2-7	medium-sized	TGTGCCAGCAGTTCTCCCAACGACAGGGGGCTCTACGAGCAGTACTTC	CASSSPNDRGLYEQYF
.	TRBV28	TRBJ1-2	many	TGTGCCAGCAAATTCTCCGGGACGGGGAACTATGGCTACACCTTC	CASKFSGTGNYGYTF
.	TRBV5-5	TRBJ2-1	.	TGTGCCAGCAGCTCTTCGGGGAAGGGAAATGACCAGTTCTTC	CASSSSGKGNDQFF
.	TRBV29-1	TRBJ1-1	.	TGCTACGCCTCGGAAGGGGGGGACACTGAAGCTTTCTTT	CYASEGGDTEAFF
.	TRBV12-3/TRBV12-4	TRBJ2-5	.	TGTGCCAGCAGTCCTACCTCAAGCGCCCAGGGGACCCAGTACTTC	CASSPTSSAQGTQYF
TRBD2	TRBV29-1	TRBJ2-3	many	TGCAGCGCCGCCGGGACTAGCGGCACAGATACGCAGTATTTT	CSAAGTSGTDTQYF
TRBD1	TRBV20-1	TRBJ2-3	.	TGCAGAGCTAGACCCTTCGACAGGGTGATGCAGCCCCAGTATTTT	CRARPFDRVMQPQYF
TRBD2	TRBV5-1	TRBJ2-1	.	TGCGCCAGCAGCTCGGTGAGTAATAAGCGGGGGAACTCCTACAATGAGCAATTCTTC	CASSSVSNKRGNSYNEQFF
TRBD2	TRBV20-1	TRBJ2-7	.	TGCATTGCTATAGATGTCCAGCGGGAGTCGTACGAGCAGTACTTC	CIAIDVQRESYEQYF
.	TRBV5-6	TRBJ1-6	.	TGTGCCAGCAGCTTGAGGCAGGGGAATGGATCACCTATCCACTTC	CASSLRQGNGSPIHF
TRBD1	TRBV6-1	TRBJ2-1	.	TGTGCCAGCAGTGAAGTTTGGGACAGAGACAATGAGGAGCTCTTC	CASSEVWDRDNEELF
.	TRBV4-2	TRBJ2-7	.	TGTGCAAGCAGCCCGACAAGGGCTAGGGACGAGCAGTATTTC	CASSPTRARDEQYF
.	TRBV11-1	TRBJ2-2	.	TGTGTCAGCGGCTATATTAGTGGCACCGGGAAGCTGTTTTTT	CVSGYISGTGKLFF
.	TRBV6-1	TRBJ2-1	.	TGTGTCAGCTGTTTAGCGATGGGCTCCTACAATGAGCAGTTCTTC	CVSCLAMGSYNEQFF
TRBD2	TRBV20-1	TRBJ2-1	.	TGCAGAGCTAGAGATCACCGGACTAGCTGTGAGCAGTTCTTC	CRARDHRTSCEQFF
.	TRBV28	TRBJ2-1	.	TGTGCCAGCACTACGGCTAGCAGGAGGGAACTCAATGAGCAGTTCTTC	CASTTASRRELNEQFF
.	TRBV11-1	TRBJ2-3	.	TGTACCAGCAGTCCCGGGACACGGTTCACTGATACGCAGTATTTT	CTSSPGTRFTDTQYF
.	TRBV2	TRBJ2-7	.	TGTACCAGCAGCCAGGGTTCCTACGACCAGTACTTC	CTSSQGSYDQYF
.	TRBV5-4	TRBJ1-2	.	TGTACCAGCAGCCCAGAGGGGAACTATGGCTACACCTTC	CTSSPEGNYGYTF
.	TRBV5-1	TRBJ1-2	many	TGCGCCAGCAGCTTGAATACGGATTCGGCCTATGGCTACACCTTC	CASSLNTDSAYGYTF
TRBD2	TRBV28	TRBJ2-3	many	TGTGCCACCCGGGTGGGGAGGGTTGGAGATACGCAGTATTTT	CATRVGRVGDTQYF
.	TRBV5-4	TRBJ1-5	.	TGTGCCAGCAGCCTGTACGGCCATCCGGAGCCCCAGCATTTT	CASSLYGHPEPQHF
.	TRBV28	TRBJ2-1	.	TGTGCCAGCAGTTTTGAAGGGACCGGATTAGAGGGAAGCTACTATGAGCAGTTCTTC	CASSFEGTGLEGSYYEQFF
.	TRBV29-1	TRBJ2-2	medium-sized	TGCAGCGTGCCCGGCAGTCTGACCGGGGAGCTGTTTTTT	CSVPGSLTGELFF
.	TRBV28	TRBJ2-1	.	TGTGCCTCGCAGGGAACGACAAGCTATTATGTGCAGTTCTTC	CASQGTTSYYVQFF
.	TRBV5-4	TRBJ2-1	.	TGTGCCAGCAGCTTGCTGGGGGAATACAGAGAGCAGTTCTTC	CASSLLGEYREQFF
.	TRBV7-9	TRBJ1-1	.	TGTGCCAGCAGATCTGGACACCCAGAAGCTTTCTTT	CASRSGHPEAFF